Presented here are 6 T cell receptor beta chains from one specimen sequenced in a study of T-cell reconstitution after alpha-beta-depleted transplantation in children. Library preparation (for TCRbeta) was performed with unique molecular identifiers. TCRdb reprocessed the PCR reads via MiXCR and lists one record per CDR3 protein. The sample includes some 180,000 distinct CDR3 sequences, roughly 7.1% of them seen just once. Here the sequenced sample was PBMCs, taken before TCRalphabeta/CD19-depleted stem cell transplant. The receptor set was obtained from a boy younger than 10 with acute lymphoblastic leukemia, due to receive a stem cell transplant.

The table lists this clonotype with many counts. CDR3 in amino acids: CSVRTGGSSYEQYF. The CDR3, as DNA: TGCAGCGTGCGGACAGGGGGCTCATCCTACGAGCAGTACTTC. V usage is TRBV29-1 and J usage is TRBJ2-7; TRBD1 matches at 11 bases. The germline CDR1 and CDR2 sequences are SQVTM and ANQGSEA. CDR3 length: 14 amino acids. V lost 6 bases to trimming and J lost 1 base; unmatched junction nucleotides: 5.

In this sample, this clonotype turned up many times. The V gene is TRBV13, the J gene TRBJ1-6; 8 nucleotides align to TRBD1. This CDR3 is 14 amino acids long. V dropped 2 bases and J dropped 7; count of bases not matched to a gene: 1. Per germline, CDR1 PRHDT and CDR2 FYEKMQ (reference sequence). CDR3 region: CASSLNRGNSPLHF. CDR3 in DNA: TGTGCCAGCAGCTTAAACAGGGGGAATTCACCCCTCCACTTT.

The table lists this clonotype with many counts. The chain combines TRBV29-1 with TRBJ1-2; D possibly corresponds to TRBD1 (6 bases). V was cut by 6 bases and J by 4 bases, with 21 bases left in between. Germline-derived CDR1 and CDR2 are SQVTM and ANQGSEA. The CDR3 is made up of 15 amino acids. CDR3 loop: CSVDRMGGATYGYTF. The CDR3 DNA sequence: TGCAGCGTGGATAGAATGGGGGGCGCGACCTATGGCTACACCTTC.

This clonotype was recorded many times. The chain couples TRBV6-5 to TRBJ2-7; 9 positions match TRBD2. This CDR3 is 16 amino acids long. Trimming removed 0 bases from V and 0 bases from J; junction bases left unmatched: 3. Germline values: CDR1 MNHEY, CDR2 SVGAGI. CDR3 coding DNA: TGTGCCAGCAGTTACTCTAGCGGGGGCCTCTCCTACGAGCAGTACTTC. Residues: CASSYSSGGLSYEQYF.

The chain uses TRBV7-2 and TRBJ1-5; a weak D match, TRBD1 (5 bases). CDR3 length: 13 amino acids. CDR1 and CDR2 (germline): SGHTA, FQGNSA. V lost 5 bases and J lost 11, with 16 bases in between. The CDR3 region has the DNA TGTGCCAGCAGCCCGGAGGTGGGGGAGACCCAGCATTTT. Its protein product is CASSPEVGETQHF.

This clonotype was seen repeatedly, ten times or more. This rearrangement joins TRBV20-1 to TRBJ2-1; tentative D call: TRBD1 (5 bases). V gave up 5 bases and J gave up 7 bases, with 15 bases separating them. The CDR3 covers 13 residues. Germline V gives CDR1 DFQATT, CDR2 SNEGSKA (reference sequence). The CDR3 bases are TGCAGTGCTTGCGGACACATCCAAAATGAGCAGTTCTTC. Its protein product is CSACGHIQNEQFF.